This is a list of T cell receptor beta chains from one sample in a study of radiation and T cells in renal cell carcinoma. TCRdb's copy holds only in-frame clones and misses some; the assay was immunoSEQ multiplex PCR. Of 130,000 to 150,000 clones in the sample, 70% to 90% were seen once. Material: blood, obtained from a patient whose treatment included radiotherapy and nephrectomy. The receptors derive from a woman between 45 and 60 years old with renal cell carcinoma. CDR3s include the opening cysteine and the closing phenylalanine or tryptophan. Fields, in order: V gene, D gene, J gene, clone size, CDR3 DNA, CDR3 protein. D genes are given only for firm matches. Clone size is stated in some rows and not others, as once, few, many or a class when expanded.

>TRBV7-7|TRBD1|TRBJ2-5|.
TGTGCTAGCAGCTTAGACAGGGACGAGACCCAGTACTTC
CASSLDRDETQYF
>TRBV5-4|.|TRBJ2-7|.
TGTGCCAGCAGCTTGGGGCAGGTGTCCTACGAGCAGTACTTC
CASSLGQVSYEQYF
>TRBV5-4|.|TRBJ1-5|once
TGTGCCAGCAGCTTGGATACAGGAACGCCCCAGCATTTT
CASSLDTGTPQHF
>TRBV5-1|TRBD2|TRBJ2-5|.
TGCGCCAGCAGCTTGGACGGGACTAGCTCGGAGACCCAGTACTTC
CASSLDGTSSETQYF
>TRBV4-1|TRBD1|TRBJ2-7|many
TGCGCCAGCAGCCAAGCACCGGGACAGGGGGCTCGGGAGCAGTACTTC
CASSQAPGQGAREQYF
>TRBV5-6|TRBD1|TRBJ2-4|.
TGTGCCAGCAGCTTGAGCCTGGACAGGGGAAAGGACAAAAACATTCAGTACTTC
CASSLSLDRGKDKNIQYF
>TRBV6-6|.|TRBJ2-3|.
TGTGCCAGTCTACGGGGGGCAAGCACAGATACGCAGTATTTT
CASLRGASTDTQYF
>TRBV11-2|.|TRBJ2-2|.
TGTGCCAGCAGCTTAAACAGAGCGAACACCGGGGAGCTGTTTTTT
CASSLNRANTGELFF
>TRBV6-5|TRBD1|TRBJ2-7|.
TGTGCCAGCAGTTCCAGGACAGGAGGCAACGAGCAGTACTTC
CASSSRTGGNEQYF
>TRBV29-1|.|TRBJ1-5|few
TGCAGCGGATCGGGACAAGGCCAGCCCCAGCATTTT
CSGSGQGQPQHF
>TRBV4-1|TRBD1|TRBJ2-5|once
TGCGCCAGCAGCCTCCACGGACAGGGAGCGCAAGAGACCCAGTACTTC
CASSLHGQGAQETQYF
>TRBV7-3|.|TRBJ1-1|few
TGTGCCAGCAGCCCGGGGCTGAACACTGAAGCTTTCTTT
CASSPGLNTEAFF
>TRBV14|.|TRBJ2-2|.
TGTGCCAGCAGGGGCTCTTCCTACACCGGGGAGCTGTTTTTT
CASRGSSYTGELFF
>TRBV9|TRBD1|TRBJ1-6|.
TGTGCCAGCAGCTTCGGGACAGGGGAAAATTCACCCCTCCACTTT
CASSFGTGENSPLHF
>TRBV25-1|.|TRBJ2-5|.
TGTGCCAGCAGTGAATATTCCAGGCCCCAAGAGACCCAGTACTTC
CASSEYSRPQETQYF